Below are 4 T cell receptor beta chains sequenced from a single sample in a study of radiation and T cells in renal cell carcinoma. Time point described: baseline pretreatment blood. Treatment meaning: 15 Gy SBRT to primary tumor, nephrectomy 4 weeks later. The protocol was immunoSEQ multiplex PCR, while the TCRdb copy is restricted to in-frame clones and leaves out a portion. Of 130,000 to 150,000 clones listed, 70% to 90% were seen once; the top ten hold 9.5% to 15%. Sequenced here: blood, sampled from a patient whose treatment included radiotherapy and nephrectomy. The source of these receptors is a woman in her forties or fifties with renal cell carcinoma.

This clone has only a few counts. V gene TRBV5-1 combines with J gene TRBJ1-6; D is undetermined. Trimming removed 5 bases from V and 5 bases from J, with 8 bases in between. CDR1 SGHRS and CDR2 YFSETQ come from the germline V gene. The CDR3 contains 13 residues. CDR3 in DNA: TGCGCCAGCAGGGACGGGGATAATTCACCCCTCCACTTT. Its translation is CASRDGDNSPLHF. Full variable domain (remainder filled in from reference TRBV5-1 and TRBJ1-6): KAGVTQTPRYLIKTRGQQVTLSCSPISGHRSVSWYQQTPGQGLQFLFEYFSETQRNKGNFPGRFSGRQFSNSRSEMNVSTLELGDSALYLCASRDGDNSPLHFGNGTRLTVT.

V usage is TRBV10-2 and J usage is TRBJ1-1; D call uncertain. The germline V and J ends were trimmed by 0 bases and 4 bases, with 3 bases remaining between them. This CDR3 is 12 amino acids long. Germline V gene sequence: CDR1 WSHSY, CDR2 SAAADI. The CDR3 bases are TGCGCCAGCAGTGAGTCCGGCACTGAAGCTTTCTTT. Protein product: CASSESGTEAFF.

The genes are TRBV7-9 and TRBJ2-5; 8 bases agree with TRBD1. The germline gives CDR1 SEHNR, CDR2 FQNEAQ (reference sequence). The CDR3 contains 15 residues. The V gene end was trimmed by 4 bases and the J gene end by 4 bases; junction bases not matched to a gene: 8. The CDR3 sequence is CASSWPGQVRETQYF. As DNA, the CDR3 is TGTGCCAGCAGCTGGCCGGGACAGGTGCGAGAGACCCAGTACTTC.

The chain links TRBV11-2 to TRBJ1-6; D remains ambiguous. Looked up from germline, CDR1 is SGHAT and CDR2 is FQNNGV. This CDR3 region has 16 residues. Trimming took off 5 bases at V and 4 bases at J, with 15 bases between the two ends. CDR3 amino acids: CASSHSRREYNSPLHF. CDR3 nucleotide sequence: TGTGCCAGCAGCCACAGTCGACGGGAGTATAATTCACCCCTCCACTTT. Complete variable domain (other parts from reference TRBV11-2 and TRBJ1-6): EAGVAQSPRYKIIEKRQSVAFWCNPISGHATLYWYQQILGQGPKLLIQFQNNGVVDDSQLPKDRFSAERLKGVDSTLKIQPAKLEDSAVYLCASSHSRREYNSPLHFGNGTRLTVT.